This TCR beta chain is from a study of cytomegalovirus exposure and HLA in healthy donors. Note on this clone: Its specificity is not known.

The PCR had 60 Vbeta and 13 Jbeta primers. Sequenced by immunoSEQ multiplex PCR; TCRdb stores in-frame clones only, minus some. The repertoire includes more than 110,000 clones, around 80% of them detected once, and approximately 6.2% sits in the top ten. Whole-study findings and limits: Beyond CMV serostatus, there was no information to go on about immune exposure.

After removal of 4 bases from V and 9 bases from J, the junction contained 6 bases not matched to a gene. The CDR3 sequence is 13 residues long. CDR1 SGHTA and CDR2 FQGNSA come from the germline V gene. The origin of this receptor is a man in his forties or fifties in good health and CMV-seropositive. The sequenced sample consisted of PBMCs. This chain joins TRBV7-2 and TRBJ2-1, with 7 bases fitting TRBD2. The CDR3: CASSSKGGGEQFF. CDR3 nucleotide sequence: TGTGCCAGCAGCTCGAAGGGCGGGGGTGAGCAGTTCTTC.